This T cell receptor beta chain was sequenced for a study of cytomegalovirus exposure and HLA in healthy donors. Looking at the study overall: Both the roughly 120 validation repertoires and the roughly 700 first-cohort repertoires used the same platform, as reported by a later analysis.

The donors were part of the validation cohort of 100 to 150 subjects. That cohort was separate from the first cohort, which comprised 550 to 750 subjects. As concerns this clone: Its antigen is as yet unknown.

The assay was immunoSEQ multiplex PCR, and TCRdb's table has in-frame clones only and misses some. This table holds 250,000 or so clones, 85% to 90% found once. Study-level points and caveats: First-cohort TCR clusters tended to co-occur in the 130 or so validation repertoires, a later analysis found. The study found most TCR sequences rare, yet found some public TCRs in many donors.

The CDR3 is 16 amino acids. The V and J ends lost 0 bases and 9 bases, in that order; junction bases with no gene match: 7. Germline CDR1 and CDR2: MGHRA and YSYEKL. The V gene is TRBV4-1, the J gene TRBJ1-5; the match to TRBD1 covers 11 bases. This clonotype was sampled from a woman aged 18-29 years in good health and CMV-seronegative. Sequenced input: PBMCs. The CDR3 nucleotides are TGCGCCAGCAGCCAAGATGGGGGACAGGGGGGAAGGCCCCAGCATTTT. Protein: CASSQDGGQGGRPQHF.